The 22 T cell receptor beta chains given below trace back to one sample, sequenced in a study of shared clonotypes between healthy human individuals. The naive CD8 subset, CD45RO-negative cells positively selected for CCR7, excluded terminally differentiated effector memory CD45RA+ cells. The method was immunoSEQ multiplex PCR; TCRdb's version includes in-frame clones alone and lacks a portion of them. Counted here are approximately 2,000,000 clones, around 93% occurring once; the ten biggest clones make up around 1.7%. The material sequenced was naive CD8+ T cells from PBMCs. All receptors derive from a man younger than 30 in good health. Some clones in this sample may be carry-over from other donors' samples.

CDR3 coding DNA: TGTGCCAGTACCCACGGACTAGCGGTCAATGAGCAGTTCTTC. Protein product: CASTHGLAVNEQFF. V is TRBV19 and J is TRBJ2-1; 10 bases line up with TRBD2. V shed 7 bases and J 6 bases; nucleotides not matched to a gene: 6. The length of the CDR3 is 14 residues. Germline V CDR1 and CDR2: LNHDA, SQIVND (reference sequence).

V gene TRBV28 combines with J gene TRBJ2-7; TRBD1 matches at 7 bases. The CDR3 has 18 residues. V lost 7 bases, J lost 2 bases, and 20 bases stayed unmatched. Germline V lookup: CDR1 MDHEN, CDR2 SYDVKM. The CDR3: CASINTGWTGISTYEQYF. Here the CDR3 DNA reads TGTGCCAGCATTAACACCGGCTGGACAGGAATCTCAACCTACGAGCAGTACTTC.

The chain couples TRBV4-3 to TRBJ2-2; 8 positions match TRBD2. This CDR3 has 15 residues. Looked up from germline, CDR1 is LGHNA and CDR2 is YSLEER. After removal of 4 bases from V and 5 bases from J, the junction contained 6 bases not matched to a gene. This CDR3 is CASSRLTGGTGELFF. CDR3 nucleotides: TGCGCCAGCAGCCGACTTACGGGGGGGACCGGGGAGCTGTTTTTT.

J is TRBJ1-1 and V is TRBV27; no definite D call. V was clipped by 5 bases and J by 6 bases, with 13 bases between them. Germline CDR1 and CDR2: MNHEY and SMNVEV (reference sequence). The CDR3 totals 13 residues. The CDR3 sequence is CASSPRGLPEAFF. CDR3 sequence (DNA): TGTGCCAGCAGTCCACGCGGCCTCCCTGAAGCTTTCTTT.

J is TRBJ2-1 and V is TRBV10-3; the match to TRBD1 covers 7 bases. The CDR3 extends over 18 amino acids. Germline CDR1 reads ENHRY; CDR2 reads SYGVKD. The V gene end was trimmed by 1 base and the J gene end by 0 bases; junction bases not matched to a gene: 9. CDR3 amino acids: CAISEFGTAQTSYNEQFF. CDR3 DNA sequence: TGTGCCATCAGTGAGTTCGGGACAGCCCAGACCTCCTACAATGAGCAGTTCTTC.

V gene TRBV2 combines with J gene TRBJ1-5; D is unclear. This CDR3 region has 13 residues. The V end was cut by 7 bases, the J end by 1 base, with 8 bases between. CDR1 SNHLY and CDR2 FYNNEI come from the germline V gene. The CDR3 loop reads CASNSPSNQPQHF. Here the CDR3 DNA reads TGTGCCAGCAACTCCCCGAGCAATCAGCCCCAGCATTTT.

The chain recombines TRBV7-3 with TRBJ2-1, with 8 bases that match TRBD2. V trimming: 1 base; J trimming: 4 bases; junction bases outside the gene matches: 3. This CDR3 has 15 amino acids. Germline loops: CDR1 SGHTA, CDR2 FQGTGA. The CDR3: CASSLSASGYNEQFF. DNA for the CDR3: TGTGCCAGCAGCTTAAGTGCTAGCGGGTACAATGAGCAGTTCTTC.

This clone was counted a single time. J is TRBJ1-2 and V is TRBV7-9; no reliable D call. The V gene's germline CDR1 is SEHNR and CDR2 FQNEAQ (reference sequence). The CDR3 extends over 14 amino acids. V was shortened by 3 bases and J by 5 bases, with 13 bases between the two germline ends. The CDR3 protein is CASSFNEGQYGYTF. For the CDR3, the DNA is TGTGCCAGCAGCTTTAATGAGGGCCAGTATGGCTACACCTTC.

The V gene is TRBV27, the J gene TRBJ2-2; 12 bases are a match to TRBD2. The CDR3 runs to 17 residues. Germline lookup yields CDR1 MNHEY and CDR2 SMNVEV (reference sequence). The ends lost 1 base at V and 2 bases at J; junction bases unmatched: 2. Here the CDR3 reads CASSLLGLAGNTGELFF. For the CDR3, the DNA is TGTGCCAGCAGTTTATTAGGACTAGCGGGAAACACCGGGGAGCTGTTTTTT.

This chain uses TRBV7-9 with TRBJ2-5; 8 nucleotides agree with TRBD2. This CDR3 spans 16 amino acids. Trimming at V came to 5 bases and at J to 3 bases, leaving 11 bases not matched to a gene. Germline V lookup: CDR1 SEHNR, CDR2 FQNEAQ (reference sequence). DNA of the CDR3: TGTGCCAGCAGCCCACCCCCGGGAGGGGAAGAAGAGACCCAGTACTTC. Amino acids: CASSPPPGGEEETQYF.

The genes are TRBV28 and TRBJ1-2; perhaps TRBD1 as D (5 bases). CDR3 size: 14 residues. CDR1 MDHEN and CDR2 SYDVKM come from the germline V gene. Trimming took 6 bases from V and 0 from J, leaving 11 bases between them. DNA of the CDR3: TGTGCCAGCAGACGCAGGGCATCTAACTATGGCTACACCTTC. It specifies CASRRRASNYGYTF.

CDR3 residues: CSVGGVYEQYF. DNA of the CDR3: TGCAGCGTTGGGGGGGTCTACGAGCAGTACTTC. This chain joins TRBV29-1 and TRBJ2-7; D perhaps matches TRBD2 (6 bases). The V end was cut by 4 bases, the J end by 3 bases, with 7 bases between. CDR3 size: 11 residues. Germline CDR1 reads SQVTM; CDR2 reads ANQGSEA.

The chain recombines TRBV29-1 with TRBJ2-3; no reliable D call. V lost 4 bases and J 7 bases, leaving 18 bases between the germline ends. Germline lookup yields CDR1 SQVTM and CDR2 ANQGSEA. CDR3 length equals 14 residues. CDR3 amino acids: CSVVGLIYTHTQYF. CDR3 coding DNA: TGCAGCGTTGTAGGGTTGATCTACACCCATACGCAGTATTTT.

The chain combines TRBV29-1 with TRBJ2-3; 8 bases are a match to TRBD2. The CDR3 has 17 residues. Trimming cost V 6 bases and J 0 bases; bases outside gene matches: 14. CDR1 SQVTM and CDR2 ANQGSEA come from the germline V gene. CDR3 sequence (DNA): TGCAGCGTGAGAGCGGCGGGAGGAGGGTTTAGCACAGATACGCAGTATTTT. This codes for CSVRAAGGGFSTDTQYF.

This sequence joins TRBV19 and TRBJ2-2; 7 bases are shared with TRBD1. V lost 9 bases to trimming and J lost 2 bases; unmatched junction nucleotides: 6. From germline, CDR1 is LNHDA and CDR2 SQIVND (reference sequence). This CDR3 spans 14 amino acids. The CDR3 DNA reads as TGTGCCAGCGACACAGGGGCCAACACCGGGGAGCTGTTTTTT. Translated, it gives CASDTGANTGELFF.

The J gene is TRBJ2-7, the V gene TRBV10-3; weak D call: TRBD1 (7 bases). CDR3 length: 16 amino acids. V gave up 3 bases and J gave up 3 bases, with 18 bases separating them. Germline V lookup: CDR1 ENHRY, CDR2 SYGVKD. CDR3 in DNA: TGTGCCATCAGTGAAGGGTCAGGGGGAGGCCACTACGAGCAGTACTTC. Translated: CAISEGSGGGHYEQYF.

The gene calls are TRBV6-1 and TRBJ2-7; D could derive from TRBD1 or TRBD2 (5 bases each). This CDR3 is built from 15 residues. Germline V gene lookup returns CDR1 MNHNS and CDR2 SASEGT. Trimming left V 1 base short and J 5 bases short, with 15 bases between. The DNA of the CDR3 is TGTGCCAGCAGTGAAGAGGTTCTCGGGGCCCACGAGCAGTACTTC. Translation gives CASSEEVLGAHEQYF.

The chain joins TRBV28 to TRBJ2-7, with D uncertain. This CDR3 has 13 amino acids. The ends were cut back, 7 bases at V and 2 bases at J, with 12 bases in the middle. Looked up from germline, CDR1 is MDHEN and CDR2 is SYDVKM. This CDR3 is CASKSDPTYEQYF. In DNA form, the CDR3 reads TGTGCCAGCAAAAGCGACCCAACCTACGAGCAGTACTTC. The variable domain in full, completed from reference TRBV28 and TRBJ2-7, reads DVKVTQSSRYLVKRTGEKVFLECVQDMDHENMFWYRQDPGLGLRLIYFSYDVKMKEKGDIPEGYSVSREKKERFSLILESASTNQTSMYLCASKSDPTYEQYFGPGTRLTVT.

The chain uses TRBV4-1 and TRBJ2-5, with D hard to call. Trimming left V 3 bases short and J 1 base short, with 21 bases between. Germline V gene sequence: CDR1 MGHRA, CDR2 YSYEKL. The CDR3 is made up of 18 amino acids. The DNA of the CDR3 is TGCGCCAGCAGCCATCTTCCCGGAGTCCCCACGGGCCAAGAGACCCAGTACTTC. Its protein is CASSHLPGVPTGQETQYF.

With regard to this clone: The identical CDR3 is also encoded by other nucleotide sequences in the sample. J is TRBJ1-2 and V is TRBV19; D unresolved. CDR1 is LNHDA, CDR2 SQIVND, per germline (reference sequence). The CDR3 is made up of 12 amino acids. With 3 bases removed from V and 2 bases from J, the gap between germline ends came to 4 bases. DNA for the CDR3: TGTGCCAGTAGTATTGCCAACTATGGCTACACCTTC. Translating gives CASSIANYGYTF.

Comment on this clone: The identical CDR3 is also encoded by other nucleotide sequences in the sample. V is TRBV9 and J is TRBJ1-5, with a weak D call TRBD1 (5 bases). Germline CDR1 and CDR2: SGDLS and YYNGEE. Deletions cut 0 bases from V and 7 bases from J, with 11 bases between. The CDR3 runs 14 residues. The CDR3 DNA sequence: TGTGCCAGCAGCGTAGGAGGGGCGGGGCAGCCCCAGCATTTT. Protein sequence: CASSVGGAGQPQHF.

The V call is TRBV7-2, the J call TRBJ2-3; 7 bases map to TRBD2. The CDR3 is 18 amino acids. Trimming at V came to 4 bases and at J to 3 bases, leaving 16 bases not matched to a gene. CDR1 SGHTA and CDR2 FQGNSA come from the germline V gene. The CDR3 DNA reads TGTGCCAGCAGCTCGAGGGAGAATTTGGTCGGGGGGACAGATACGCAGTATTTT. It is translated as CASSSRENLVGGTDTQYF. The full variable domain, completed using reference TRBV7-2 and TRBJ2-3, is GAGVSQSPSNKVTEKGKDVELRCDPISGHTALYWYRQSLGQGLEFLIYFQGNSAPDKSGLPSDRFSAERTGGSVSTLTIQRTQQEDSAVYLCASSSRENLVGGTDTQYFGPGTRLTVL.